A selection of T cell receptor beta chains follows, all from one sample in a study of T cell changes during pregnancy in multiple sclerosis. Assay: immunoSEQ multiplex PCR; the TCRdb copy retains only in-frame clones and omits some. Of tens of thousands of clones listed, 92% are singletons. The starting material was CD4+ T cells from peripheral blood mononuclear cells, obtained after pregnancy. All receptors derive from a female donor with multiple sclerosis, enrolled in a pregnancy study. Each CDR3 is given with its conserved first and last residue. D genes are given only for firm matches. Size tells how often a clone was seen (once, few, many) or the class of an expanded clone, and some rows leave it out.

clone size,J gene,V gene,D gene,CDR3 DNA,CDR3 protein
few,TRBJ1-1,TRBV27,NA,TGTGCCAGCAGTTTATCGGGGGGGGGTCTAACTGAAGCTTTCTTT,CASSLSGGGLTEAFF
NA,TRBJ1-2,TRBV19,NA,TGTGCCAGTAGTACCGGAGGACGGGACAAGCAGGGCTATGGCTACACCTTC,CASSTGGRDKQGYGYTF
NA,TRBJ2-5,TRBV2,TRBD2,TGTGCCAGCAGGGGACTAGCGGGAGTGGAGACCCAGTACTTC,CASRGLAGVETQYF
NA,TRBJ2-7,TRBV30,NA,TGTGCCTGGACCGAAAAGGGGTTCAGCTCCTACGAGCAGTACTTC,CAWTEKGFSSYEQYF
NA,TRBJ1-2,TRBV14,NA,TGTGCCAGCAGCCAAGACTTGGCAGTCACCGGCTACACCTTC,CASSQDLAVTGYTF
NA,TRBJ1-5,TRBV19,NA,TGTGCCAGTAGGAAAACGAACAGCTTCAATCAGCCCCAGCATTTT,CASRKTNSFNQPQHF
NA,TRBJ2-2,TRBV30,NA,TGTGCCTGGAGTTCTTCGGTGGGGGAGCTGTTTTTT,CAWSSSVGELFF
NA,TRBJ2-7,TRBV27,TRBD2,TGTGCCAGCAGTGGGACTAGCGGGAGGGCCCACGAGCAGTACTTC,CASSGTSGRAHEQYF
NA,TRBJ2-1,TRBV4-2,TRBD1,TGTGCCAGCAGCCAATTACTCGGGGGACAGGGTGTTTCCTACAATGAGCAGTTCTTC,CASSQLLGGQGVSYNEQFF
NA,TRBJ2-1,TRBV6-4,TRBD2,TGTGCCAGCAGTGACTCGACAGCGGGAAACAATGAGCAGTTCTTC,CASSDSTAGNNEQFF
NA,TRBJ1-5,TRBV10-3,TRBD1,TGTGCCATCAGTGAGTTGCCCGGGACAGGGGAGGATCAGCCCCAGCATTTT,CAISELPGTGEDQPQHF
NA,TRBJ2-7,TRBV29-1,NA,TGCAGCGTCAGGAATCCAGCCTACGAGCAGTACTTC,CSVRNPAYEQYF
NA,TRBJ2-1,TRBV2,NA,TGTGCCAGCAGGAAAGTCATTAGCGGCGGACCTCAGTTCTTC,CASRKVISGGPQFF
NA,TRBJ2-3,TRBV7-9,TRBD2,TGTGCCAGCAGCTTCGGGGGGGACAGCACAGATACGCAGTATTTT,CASSFGGDSTDTQYF
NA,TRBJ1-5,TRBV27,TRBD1,TGTGCCAGCAGTTGGACAGGGGTTAGCAATCAGCCCCAGCATTTT,CASSWTGVSNQPQHF
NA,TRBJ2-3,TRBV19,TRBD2,TGTGCCAGTAGCCCGACTAGCGCCACAGATACGCAGTATTTT,CASSPTSATDTQYF
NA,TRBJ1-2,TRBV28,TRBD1,TGTGCCAGCAGTTTCACCAGGGGGCGGGGACGTGGCTACACCTTC,CASSFTRGRGRGYTF
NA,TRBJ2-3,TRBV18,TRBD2,TGTACCAGCTCACCCCAACTAGCGGGAGGGAGCGATACGCAGTATTTT,CTSSPQLAGGSDTQYF
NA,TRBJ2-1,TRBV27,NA,TGTGCCAGCAGTCCTGACATCCCCAGGGACAATGAGCAGTTCTTC,CASSPDIPRDNEQFF
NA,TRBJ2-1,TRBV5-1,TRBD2,TGCGCCAGCAGCTTGGGGCTAGCGGGAGTCAATGAGCAGTTCTTC,CASSLGLAGVNEQFF
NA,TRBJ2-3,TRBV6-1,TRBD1,TGTGCCAGCAGTGAAGTCTCAGGGGGTACAGATACGCAGTATTTT,CASSEVSGGTDTQYF
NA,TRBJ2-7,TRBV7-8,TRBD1,TGTGCCAGCAGCCCCCGACAGGGGAGCTCCTACGAGCAGTACTTC,CASSPRQGSSYEQYF
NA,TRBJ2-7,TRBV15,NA,TGTGCCACCAGCCCCCAGTTCTCCTACGAGCAGTACTTC,CATSPQFSYEQYF